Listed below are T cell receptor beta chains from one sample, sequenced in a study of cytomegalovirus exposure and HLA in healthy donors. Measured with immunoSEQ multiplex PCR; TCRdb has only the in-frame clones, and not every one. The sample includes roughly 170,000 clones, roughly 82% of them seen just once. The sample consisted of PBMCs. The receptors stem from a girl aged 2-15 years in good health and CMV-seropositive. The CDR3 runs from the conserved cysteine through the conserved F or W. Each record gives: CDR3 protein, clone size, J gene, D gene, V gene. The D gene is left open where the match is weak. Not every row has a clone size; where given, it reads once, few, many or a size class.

CDR3 protein: CASSIGQGGYGYTF; clone size: NA; J gene: TRBJ1-2; D gene: TRBD1; V gene: TRBV19
CDR3 protein: CASTYSSTGTRGCREFF; clone size: NA; J gene: TRBJ2-1; D gene: NA; V gene: TRBV21-1
CDR3 protein: CASSLFALGRTSGGDNEQFF; clone size: NA; J gene: TRBJ2-1; D gene: TRBD2; V gene: TRBV5-1
CDR3 protein: CASSDAVRGRYTF; clone size: NA; J gene: TRBJ1-2; D gene: NA; V gene: TRBV6-1
CDR3 protein: CASKGAGPYEQYF; clone size: NA; J gene: TRBJ2-7; D gene: TRBD1; V gene: TRBV19
CDR3 protein: CASSPSGTALQYF; clone size: NA; J gene: TRBJ2-7; D gene: TRBD1; V gene: TRBV18
CDR3 protein: CASSPAGPNTQYF; clone size: NA; J gene: TRBJ2-3; D gene: NA; V gene: TRBV7-3
CDR3 protein: CASSVPGPRDTQYF; clone size: NA; J gene: TRBJ2-3; D gene: NA; V gene: TRBV6-1
CDR3 protein: CASSLSSDYGYTF; clone size: NA; J gene: TRBJ1-2; D gene: NA; V gene: TRBV5-1
CDR3 protein: CAITGERNQPQHF; clone size: NA; J gene: TRBJ1-5; D gene: NA; V gene: TRBV10-3
CDR3 protein: CASSAAPAGPSYEQYF; clone size: NA; J gene: TRBJ2-7; D gene: NA; V gene: TRBV9
CDR3 protein: CAISTGQGAYGYTF; clone size: NA; J gene: TRBJ1-2; D gene: TRBD1; V gene: TRBV10-3
CDR3 protein: CASGLYSPGSGANVLTF; clone size: once; J gene: TRBJ2-6; D gene: NA; V gene: TRBV12-5
CDR3 protein: CASSPLGGEGEANTEAFF; clone size: NA; J gene: TRBJ1-1; D gene: NA; V gene: TRBV7-6
CDR3 protein: CASSYVDRAGGYTF; clone size: NA; J gene: TRBJ1-2; D gene: TRBD1; V gene: TRBV6-5
CDR3 protein: CASSISRDRPRGGYTF; clone size: NA; J gene: TRBJ1-2; D gene: TRBD1; V gene: TRBV10-1
CDR3 protein: CASSLVPGSITEAFF; clone size: few; J gene: TRBJ1-1; D gene: NA; V gene: TRBV5-6
CDR3 protein: CASGSRYQPQHF; clone size: NA; J gene: TRBJ1-5; D gene: NA; V gene: TRBV12-5
CDR3 protein: CASSFGSNEQFF; clone size: NA; J gene: TRBJ2-1; D gene: NA; V gene: TRBV5-1
CDR3 protein: CASSLEGGFPNEKLFF; clone size: NA; J gene: TRBJ1-4; D gene: NA; V gene: TRBV5-1
CDR3 protein: CASSIRHLSGNTIYF; clone size: NA; J gene: TRBJ1-3; D gene: NA; V gene: TRBV19
CDR3 protein: CASSGRTSGNSYNEQFF; clone size: NA; J gene: TRBJ2-1; D gene: TRBD2; V gene: TRBV25-1
CDR3 protein: CASSSQGFRHTF; clone size: NA; J gene: TRBJ1-2; D gene: NA; V gene: TRBV9
CDR3 protein: CASSPKGGSGYEQFF; clone size: NA; J gene: TRBJ2-1; D gene: TRBD2; V gene: TRBV18
CDR3 protein: CASSFINTEAFF; clone size: NA; J gene: TRBJ1-1; D gene: NA; V gene: TRBV7-9
CDR3 protein: CAWSTGGRGYTF; clone size: once; J gene: TRBJ1-2; D gene: NA; V gene: TRBV30